Shown below are 14 T cell receptor beta chains from a single sample sequenced in a study of T cells in women clearing cervical HPV infection. Some clones are missing from TCRdb's copy, which holds only in-frame ones; the method was immunoSEQ multiplex PCR. This listing includes tens of thousands of clones. Sequencing was carried out using blood buffy coat. The source of these receptors is a woman aged 18 to 75 with a cervical HPV16 infection that either progressed to CIN3+ or cleared (not recorded which).

As for this clone: The CDR3 extends 3 residues past the end of the read, so its final part is completed from the germline J gene. The chain recombines TRBV7-6 with TRBJ1-2; D is uncertain. This CDR3 spans 14 amino acids. In germline, CDR1 is SGHVS, CDR2 FNYEAQ. The sequenced CDR3 bases are TGTGCCAGCAGCTTAGCCCCTCCCGCAGATACC. This encodes CASSLAPPADT. The full CDR3 protein is CASSLAPPADTYTF. Full variable domain (remainder filled in from reference TRBV7-6 and TRBJ1-2): GAGVSQSPRYKVTKRGQDVALRCDPISGHVSLYWYRQALGQGPEFLTYFNYEAQQDKSGLPNDRFSAERPEGSISTLTIQRTEQRDSAMYRCASSLAPPADTYTFGSGTRLTVV.

For this clone: The CDR3 extends 3 residues past the end of the read, so its final part is completed from the germline J gene. The chain carries TRBV29-1 and TRBJ1-2; D gene unclear. CDR1 and CDR2 from the germline V gene are SQVTM and ANQGSEA. The CDR3 length is 15 residues. CDR3 DNA (partial): TGCAGCGTTGAACCAATGGGGTCGGTCGGGGAGGCC. It yields the protein CSVEPMGSVGEA. The complete CDR3 protein is CSVEPMGSVGEAYTF. The whole variable domain, remainder taken from reference TRBV29-1 and TRBJ1-2, is SAVISQKPSRDICQRGTSLTIQCQVDSQVTMMFWYRQQPGQSLTLIATANQGSEATYESGFVIDKFPISRPNLTFSTLTVSNMSPEDSSIYLCSVEPMGSVGEAYTFGSGTRLTVV.

As concerns this clone: The read ends 3 residues early relative to the CDR3; the germline J gene fills the gap. The sample holds other DNA sequences that translate to the same CDR3. V gene TRBV2 combines with J gene TRBJ1-1, with TRBD1 matching 7 bases. This CDR3 has 13 residues. Germline CDR1 reads SNHLY; CDR2 reads FYNNEI. The V gene end was trimmed by 6 bases and the J gene end by 5 bases; junction bases not matched to a gene: 6. The sequenced CDR3 bases are TGTGCCAGCAGCCAGGGGGAGGGAACTGAA. Protein sequence: CASSQGEGTE. The complete CDR3 reads CASSQGEGTEAFF. The full variable domain, completed using reference TRBV2 and TRBJ1-1, is EPEVTQTPSHQVTQMGQEVILRCVPISNHLYFYWYRQILGQKVEFLVSFYNNEISEKSEIFDDQFSVERPDGSNFTLKIRSTKLEDSAMYFCASSQGEGTEAFFGQGTRLTVV.

On this clone itself: Read coverage stops 3 residues before the CDR3 terminus; the germline J gene supplies the remainder. This chain links TRBV20-1 with TRBJ2-1, with 10 bases identical to TRBD2. Germline V CDR1 and CDR2: DFQATT, SNEGSKA (reference sequence). The junction had 1 base not matched to a gene; V was cut back by 5 bases and J by 0 bases. The CDR3 is 14 residues long. The CDR3 spells CSAERGGSYNEQFF. The CDR3 bases that were read are TGCAGTGCTGAGCGGGGGGGCTCCTACAATGAG.

Note on this clone: Read sequence stops 3 residues before the CDR3 end, and the germline J gene provides the missing end. This chain connects TRBV19 to TRBJ2-2; 16 bases map to TRBD2. The ends lost 7 bases at V and 6 bases at J; junction bases unmatched: 5. Germline CDR1 is LNHDA and CDR2 is SQIVND (reference sequence). The CDR3 is 16 amino acids. The CDR3 protein is CASTPGTSGGAGELFF. Partial CDR3 DNA: TGTGCCAGTACCCCAGGGACTAGCGGGGGGGCCGGGGAG.

A word on this clone: The read finishes 3 residues shy of the CDR3 end, and the germline J gene is used to complete it. V usage is TRBV20-1 and J usage is TRBJ2-3; 10 nucleotides align to TRBD2. The CDR3 spans 14 residues. Trimming took 6 bases from V and 8 from J; bases not matched to a gene: 11. The germline gives CDR1 DFQATT, CDR2 SNEGSKA (reference sequence). The part of the CDR3 DNA that was read is TGCAGTGCCGCGGGAGCGGGGGGGCCCGTTACG. The encoded protein is CSAAGAGGPVT. The CDR3 in full is CSAAGAGGPVTQYF.

Worth noting for this clone: The CDR3 extends 3 residues past the end of the read, so its final part is completed from the germline J gene. The chain carries TRBV29-1 and TRBJ2-3; 7 bases line up with TRBD2. The germline CDR1 and CDR2 sequences are SQVTM and ANQGSEA. The length of the CDR3 is 14 residues. The CDR3 reads CSVLRDYPKRTQYF. CDR3 bases read: TGCAGCGTCCTACGGGACTACCCAAAGAGAACG.

This clone is called medium-sized (0.01 to 0.1%) based on its frequency. The read comes to an end 3 residues before the CDR3 does, leaving the germline J gene to fill in the end. J is TRBJ2-6 and V is TRBV4-2; 11 bases line up with TRBD1. This CDR3 has 20 amino acids. Germline CDR1 reads LGHNA; CDR2 reads YNFKEQ. Unmatched junction bases numbered 12, after V lost 4 bases and J lost 1 base. The CDR3 spells CASSPEWGDRGNSGANVLTF. The DNA read from the CDR3 is TGTGCCAGCAGCCCCGAGTGGGGGGACAGGGGGAATTCTGGGGCCAACGTC.

As regards this clone: The CDR3 end lies 3 residues beyond the end of the read and is filled in from the germline J gene. The chain has TRBV7-2 and TRBJ1-2, with D uncertain. Germline CDR1 SGHTA, CDR2 FQGNSA. CDR3 length equals 15 residues. CDR3: CASSLRGPPGNDYTF. The covered CDR3 bases are TGTGCCAGCAGCTTGCGTGGCCCCCCGGGGAATGAC.

Points on this clone: The CDR3 end lies 3 residues beyond the end of the read and is filled in from the germline J gene. V is TRBV23-1 and J is TRBJ2-5; 10 nucleotides line up with TRBD1. TRBV23-1 is treated as an ORF (open reading frame) with a function not yet certain. V trimming: 0 bases; J trimming: 2 bases; junction bases outside the gene matches: 9. The CDR3 is made up of 18 amino acids. This chain's CDR3 is CASSQSGDRGPKQETQYF. The sequenced CDR3 bases are TGCGCCAGCAGTCAATCGGGTGACAGGGGGCCAAAGCAAGAGACC.

Note on this clone: The read comes to an end 3 residues before the CDR3 does, leaving the germline J gene to fill in the end. The rearrangement links TRBV7-6 to TRBJ1-2; tentatively, D is TRBD1 (5 bases). V was shortened by 5 bases and J by 2 bases, with 12 bases between the two germline ends. Germline V gene sequence: CDR1 SGHVS, CDR2 FNYEAQ. The CDR3 sequence is 14 residues long. The part of the CDR3 DNA that was read is TGTGCCAGCAGCCCACGTGAGGGGAACTATGGC. This translates into CASSPREGNYG. The entire CDR3 reads CASSPREGNYGYTF.

As regards this clone: The sequence runs out 3 residues before the end of the CDR3; the remainder is reconstructed from the germline J gene. The chain combines TRBV6-2 or TRBV6-3 with TRBJ1-5; the D gene is possibly TRBD1 (6 bases). V shed 6 bases and J shed 5 bases, with 20 bases lying between them. CDR1 is MNHEY and CDR2 is SVGEGT in the germline V gene. The CDR3 has 16 residues. The chain's CDR3 is CASRNLDSGVDQPQHF. The sequenced CDR3 bases are TGTGCCAGCAGAAACCTGGACAGTGGTGTGGATCAGCCC.

This clone is identified as medium-sized (0.01 to 0.1%) from frequency. The CDR3 extends 3 residues past the end of the read, so its final part is completed from the germline J gene. This chain uses TRBV19 with TRBJ2-4; TRBD2 aligns across 7 bases. The CDR3 is made up of 15 amino acids. Germline values: CDR1 LNHDA, CDR2 SQIVND (reference sequence). J gave up 7 bases and V 5 bases, and 11 bases lay outside the gene matches. The CDR3 sequence: CASSDPGGGGNIQYF. The covered CDR3 bases are TGTGCCAGTAGTGACCCGGGGGGAGGCGGGAACATT.

Details on this clone: The CDR3 goes on 3 residues after the read ends, and that part is filled in from the germline J gene. The chain recombines TRBV5-1 with TRBJ2-3, with 11 bases matching TRBD2. The CDR3 consists of 16 residues. Per the germline V gene, CDR1 is SGHRS and CDR2 is YFSETQ. V gave up 4 bases and J gave up 5 bases; unmatched junction bases: 9. CDR3 loop: CASSQTSGEEGDTQYF. The covered CDR3 bases are TGCGCCAGCAGCCAGACTAGCGGGGAGGAGGGAGATACG. The variable domain in full, completed from reference TRBV5-1 and TRBJ2-3, reads KAGVTQTPRYLIKTRGQQVTLSCSPISGHRSVSWYQQTPGQGLQFLFEYFSETQRNKGNFPGRFSGRQFSNSRSEMNVSTLELGDSALYLCASSQTSGEEGDTQYFGPGTRLTVL.